The entry below gives a single T cell receptor beta chain sequence along with its context. In the original workflow: Amplification of reference gene primers was used by the study to estimate nucleated cell counts. Profiling relied on immunoSEQ multiplex PCR, and the TCRdb table lists in-frame clones only, not all of them. That table supplies the V and J calls and clone size; D and trimming were determined from the DNA. The sample has just over 250,000 clones; around 87% are singletons. This entry belongs to a study of blood T cell repertoires in COVID-19. Across the study: Spain, Italy and the United States supplied samples that represented acute and convalescent COVID-19. PBMCs, B-cell-depleted T cells, or T cells were the source of the cDNA or gDNA that made up the material.

V gave up 1 base and J gave up 8 bases; unmatched junction bases: 26. The CDR3 covers 22 residues. Germline V gives CDR1 LGHDT, CDR2 YNNKEL (reference sequence). The TCR was taken from a woman aged 45-60 years with acute or convalescent COVID-19. Specimen: peripheral blood. The rearrangement uses TRBV3-1 (or the pseudogene TRBV3-2) and TRBJ2-1; 10 positions match TRBD2. DNA for the CDR3: TGTGCCAGCAGCCAAGGTTTTGGGGACAGACCTCCTAGCGGGAGATTACCCCATGAGCAGTTCTTC. It codes for CASSQGFGDRPPSGRLPHEQFF.